These 20 T cell receptor beta chains came from one sample sequenced in a study of blood T cell repertoires in COVID-19. Produced via immunoSEQ multiplex PCR; TCRdb's table is partial and in-frame only. The data hold around 230,000 clones, with about 80% observed a single time. The material sequenced was PBMCs or T cells enriched from blood (not recorded which). The origin of the receptors is a man in his forties who had recovered from COVID-19.

The chain joins TRBV19 to TRBJ1-6; D might be TRBD1 (6 bases). CDR1 is LNHDA, CDR2 SQIVND, per germline (reference sequence). Deletions cut 3 bases from V and 7 bases from J, with 10 bases between. The CDR3 extends over 14 amino acids. CDR3 amino acids: CASSMWDKNSPLHF. The DNA of the CDR3 is TGTGCCAGTAGTATGTGGGACAAAAATTCACCCCTCCACTTT.

CDR3 in amino acids: CASSTRDRANTEAFF. The CDR3 region has the DNA TGTGCCAGCAGCACCCGGGACAGGGCGAACACTGAAGCTTTCTTT. This chain links TRBV5-8 with TRBJ1-1; 9 bases agree with TRBD1. Germline loops: CDR1 SGHTS, CDR2 YDEGEE. V was pared by 4 bases and J by 1 base, with 5 bases of the junction left unmatched. The CDR3 length is 15 residues.

The chain carries TRBV20-1 and TRBJ1-1, with unresolved D. The CDR3 totals 13 residues. Germline loops: CDR1 DFQATT, CDR2 SNEGSKA (reference sequence). Trimming removed 3 bases at V and 3 bases at J, with 11 bases between. This CDR3 reads CSASEGWDTEAFF. The CDR3 nucleotides are TGCAGTGCTAGTGAGGGCTGGGACACTGAAGCTTTCTTT.

This clone was recorded a few times. The V and J genes are TRBV3-1 (or the pseudogene TRBV3-2) and TRBJ1-2, with TRBD1 matching 9 bases. The V gene end was trimmed by 0 bases and the J gene end by 4 bases; junction bases not matched to a gene: 6. This CDR3 is 16 amino acids long. CDR1 is LGHDT and CDR2 is YNNKEL in the germline V gene (reference sequence). CDR3 DNA: TGTGCCAGCAGCCAAGAGCCCGGGGACAGGGCCTATGGCTACACCTTC. Translating gives CASSQEPGDRAYGYTF.

The rearrangement joins TRBV5-1 to TRBJ1-1; no firm D call. The CDR3 has 14 amino acids. Trimming stripped 3 bases from V and 3 bases from J, with 12 bases between. CDR1 and CDR2 from the germline V gene are SGHRS and YFSETQ. CDR3 amino acids: CASSSIPGDTEAFF. The CDR3 DNA follows: TGCGCCAGCAGCTCCATTCCCGGGGACACTGAAGCTTTCTTT.

The chain combines TRBV7-2 with TRBJ1-3, with no clear D. Germline CDR1 and CDR2: SGHTA and FQGNSA. V dropped 5 bases and J dropped 2 bases, with 10 bases sitting between them. The CDR3 contains 14 residues. CDR3 residues: CASSPQVAGNTIYF. CDR3 coding DNA: TGTGCCAGCAGCCCGCAGGTCGCTGGAAACACCATATATTTT. The whole variable domain, remainder taken from reference TRBV7-2 and TRBJ1-3, is GAGVSQSPSNKVTEKGKDVELRCDPISGHTALYWYRQSLGQGLEFLIYFQGNSAPDKSGLPSDRFSAERTGGSVSTLTIQRTQQEDSAVYLCASSPQVAGNTIYFGEGSWLTVV.

This rearrangement joins TRBV4-1 to TRBJ1-5; TRBD1 aligns across 9 bases. V shed 3 bases, J shed 1 base, and the junction held 4 bases outside the gene matches. The CDR3 is 16 residues long. Germline V gene sequence: CDR1 MGHRA, CDR2 YSYEKL. Written as DNA, the CDR3 is TGCGCCAGCAGCCAGAGGACAGGGGAGAGCAATCAGCCCCAGCATTTT. It translates to CASSQRTGESNQPQHF.

Only one count was recorded for this clone. The chain employs TRBV28 and TRBJ1-1, with a tentative D call TRBD1 (5 bases). V was pared by 5 bases and J by 6 bases, with 16 bases between. Per the germline V gene, CDR1 is MDHEN and CDR2 is SYDVKM. The CDR3 has 14 residues. The CDR3 loop is CASSVTVVTSEAFF. CDR3 nucleotide sequence: TGTGCCAGCAGTGTGACAGTGGTAACTTCTGAAGCTTTCTTT.

The chain has TRBV27 and TRBJ1-1; TRBD1 might be the D (5 bases). Trimming pared 1 base from V and 3 bases from J, leaving 9 bases between. The CDR3 loop spans 14 amino acids. Germline V lookup: CDR1 MNHEY, CDR2 SMNVEV (reference sequence). The CDR3 loop is CASSLLQGHTEAFF. The CDR3 nucleotides read TGTGCCAGCAGTTTATTGCAGGGTCACACTGAAGCTTTCTTT.

V gene TRBV5-1 combines with J gene TRBJ1-3; D perhaps matches TRBD1 (6 bases). The CDR3 sequence is 15 residues long. V lost 3 bases, J lost 3 bases, and 13 bases lay in between. CDR1 and CDR2 from the germline V gene are SGHRS and YFSETQ. The CDR3 loop reads CASSSLQGGGNTIYF. CDR3 coding DNA: TGCGCCAGCAGCTCTTTACAGGGCGGTGGAAACACCATATATTTT.

This chain links TRBV6-4 with TRBJ1-2; no reliable D call. Trimming left V 6 bases short and J 3 bases short, with 11 bases between. Germline lookup yields CDR1 MRHNA and CDR2 SNTAGT. CDR3 size: 13 residues. The CDR3 here is CASSRGRDYGYTF. CDR3 DNA sequence: TGTGCCAGCAGCCGCGGGCGCGACTATGGCTACACCTTC.

The rearrangement joins TRBV28 to TRBJ1-5; 9 positions match TRBD1. This CDR3 is 16 amino acids long. The ends lost 3 bases at V and 9 bases at J; junction bases unmatched: 12. Germline values: CDR1 MDHEN, CDR2 SYDVKM. CDR3 nucleotide sequence: TGTGCCAGCAGTTTGGGCCGGGACAGGGACGTTAGGCCCCAGCATTTT. Its protein product is CASSLGRDRDVRPQHF.

The genes are TRBV7-3 and TRBJ2-1; 7 bases fit TRBD1. This CDR3 is 18 amino acids long. V shed 1 base, J shed 7 bases, and the junction held 16 bases outside the gene matches. Germline CDR1 and CDR2: SGHTA and FQGTGA. The CDR3 region is CASSLKQGRPGQINEQFF. The CDR3 DNA follows: TGTGCCAGCAGCTTAAAACAAGGGCGACCGGGACAGATTAATGAGCAGTTCTTC.

V is TRBV6-5 and J is TRBJ1-1; D is unresolved. Germline-derived CDR1 and CDR2 are MNHEY and SVGAGI. This CDR3 spans 13 amino acids. V was shortened by 5 bases and J by 4 bases, with 11 bases between the two germline ends. The CDR3 loop is CASSKLLGTEAFF. In DNA form, the CDR3 reads TGTGCCAGCAGTAAACTCCTCGGCACTGAAGCTTTCTTT.

This clone was counted between two and nine times. The V and J genes are TRBV11-1 and TRBJ1-2; 7 bases agree with TRBD1. With 5 bases clipped from V and 3 bases from J, the junction kept 6 bases outside the gene matches. The germline gives CDR1 SGHAT, CDR2 FQDESV (reference sequence). The CDR3 runs to 14 residues. For the CDR3, the DNA is TGTGCCAGCAGCCGGGACAGCAATTACTATGGCTACACCTTC. This encodes CASSRDSNYYGYTF.

The chain combines TRBV5-1 with TRBJ2-2, with 8 bases lining up with TRBD1. In germline, CDR1 is SGHRS, CDR2 YFSETQ. The length of the CDR3 is 14 residues. J lost 7 bases, V lost 5 bases, and 7 bases had no gene match. The CDR3 reads CASRLRQGIGELFF. The CDR3 DNA is TGCGCCAGCAGATTAAGACAGGGGATCGGGGAGCTGTTTTTT.

The V call is TRBV9, the J call TRBJ2-3; 13 bases are a match to TRBD2. The CDR3 totals 14 residues. Per the germline V gene, CDR1 is SGDLS and CDR2 is YYNGEE. V was pared by 7 bases and J by 2 bases, with 1 base of the junction left unmatched. CDR3 coding DNA: TGTGCCAGCGGGACTAGCGGGGCCACAGATACGCAGTATTTT. As protein: CASGTSGATDTQYF.

V is TRBV19 and J is TRBJ1-4; 9 positions agree with TRBD1. The CDR3 is 15 amino acids. Losses at the gene ends were 6 bases for V and 5 bases for J; bases not matched to a gene: 7. Germline assignment: CDR1 LNHDA and CDR2 SQIVND (reference sequence). DNA for the CDR3: TGTGCCAGTAGCCGAGGGACAGGGAGAAATGAAAAACTGTTTTTT. It is translated as CASSRGTGRNEKLFF.

This chain uses TRBV7-9 with TRBJ2-3, with TRBD2 matching 12 bases. The CDR3 runs to 16 residues. After removal of 4 bases from V and 3 bases from J, the junction contained 5 bases not matched to a gene. CDR1 SEHNR and CDR2 FQNEAQ come from the germline V gene (reference sequence). CDR3 bases: TGTGCCAGCAGCTCGCTACTAGCGGGGGGTACAGATACGCAGTATTTT. This translates into CASSSLLAGGTDTQYF.

The rearrangement links TRBV4-2 to TRBJ2-7, with TRBD2 matching 8 bases. V dropped 1 base and J dropped 5; count of bases not matched to a gene: 10. The germline V gene has CDR1 LGHNA and CDR2 YNFKEQ. The CDR3 consists of 16 residues. CDR3 sequence reads: CASSQVHPSGSNEQYF. In nucleotides, the CDR3 is TGTGCCAGCAGCCAAGTTCATCCGAGCGGGAGCAACGAGCAGTACTTC.